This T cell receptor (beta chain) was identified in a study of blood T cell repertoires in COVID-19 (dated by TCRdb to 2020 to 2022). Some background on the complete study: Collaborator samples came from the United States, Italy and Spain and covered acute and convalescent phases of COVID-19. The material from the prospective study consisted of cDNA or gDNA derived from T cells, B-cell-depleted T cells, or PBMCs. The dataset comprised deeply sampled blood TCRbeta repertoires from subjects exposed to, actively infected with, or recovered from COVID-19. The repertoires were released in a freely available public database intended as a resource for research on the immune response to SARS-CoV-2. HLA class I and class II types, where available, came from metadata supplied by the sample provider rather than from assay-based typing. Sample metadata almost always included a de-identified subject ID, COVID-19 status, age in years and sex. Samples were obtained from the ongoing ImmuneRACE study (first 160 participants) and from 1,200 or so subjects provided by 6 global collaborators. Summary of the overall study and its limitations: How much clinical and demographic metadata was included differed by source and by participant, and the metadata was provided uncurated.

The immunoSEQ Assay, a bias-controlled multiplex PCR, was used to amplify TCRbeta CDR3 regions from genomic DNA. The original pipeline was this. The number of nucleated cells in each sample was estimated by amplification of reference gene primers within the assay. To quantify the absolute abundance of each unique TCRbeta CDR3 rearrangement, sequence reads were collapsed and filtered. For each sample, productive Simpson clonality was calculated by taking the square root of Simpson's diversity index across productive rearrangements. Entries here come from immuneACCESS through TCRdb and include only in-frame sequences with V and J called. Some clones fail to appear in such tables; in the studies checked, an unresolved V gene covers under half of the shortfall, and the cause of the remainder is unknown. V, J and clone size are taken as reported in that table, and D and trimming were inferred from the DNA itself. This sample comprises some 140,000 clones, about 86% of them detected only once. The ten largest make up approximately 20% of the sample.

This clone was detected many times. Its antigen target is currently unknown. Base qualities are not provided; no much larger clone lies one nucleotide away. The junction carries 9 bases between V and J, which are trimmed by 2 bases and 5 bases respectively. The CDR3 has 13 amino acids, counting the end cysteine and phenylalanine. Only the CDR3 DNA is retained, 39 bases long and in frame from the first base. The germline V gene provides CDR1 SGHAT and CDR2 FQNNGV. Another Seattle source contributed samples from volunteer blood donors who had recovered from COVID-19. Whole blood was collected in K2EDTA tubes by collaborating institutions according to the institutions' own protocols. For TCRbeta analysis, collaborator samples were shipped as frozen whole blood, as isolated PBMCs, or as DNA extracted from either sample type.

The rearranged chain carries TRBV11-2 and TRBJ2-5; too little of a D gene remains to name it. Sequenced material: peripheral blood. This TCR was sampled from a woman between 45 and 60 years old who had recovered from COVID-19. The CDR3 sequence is CASSLWATETQYF. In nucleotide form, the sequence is TGTGCCAGCAGCTTATGGGCTACCGAGACCCAGTACTTC.